The clone carrying this T cell receptor beta chain appeared once. Its antigen is unknown. This sample was taken from a study of siplizumab effects on memory and regulatory T cells. General study findings and limits: Suppressive capability of dividing Tregs from siplizumab cultures went unverified. The authors mapped only a minor fraction of alloreactive clones to unstimulated subsets. Naive T cells apparently outstripped memory cells in diversity and seemed major alloresponse contributors. Siplizumab brought about a significant reduction in alloreactive sequences traceable to unstimulated CD4+ memory cells.

The table came from immunoSEQ multiplex PCR; TCRdb's copy has only in-frame clones and leaves some out. The sample holds more than 85,000 clones, 85% to 90% seen once. Sequenced: CD4+ T cells sorted from blood. This TCR derives from a human donor in good health.

CDR3 sequence reads: CASSQGVSYGYTF. In nucleotides, the CDR3 is TGTGCCAGCAGCCAAGGGGTTAGCTATGGCTACACCTTC. The V and J genes are TRBV4-2 and TRBJ1-2; no clear D gene. Germline V gives CDR1 LGHNA, CDR2 YNFKEQ. V gave up 1 base and J gave up 4 bases, with 7 bases separating them. The CDR3 contains 13 residues.